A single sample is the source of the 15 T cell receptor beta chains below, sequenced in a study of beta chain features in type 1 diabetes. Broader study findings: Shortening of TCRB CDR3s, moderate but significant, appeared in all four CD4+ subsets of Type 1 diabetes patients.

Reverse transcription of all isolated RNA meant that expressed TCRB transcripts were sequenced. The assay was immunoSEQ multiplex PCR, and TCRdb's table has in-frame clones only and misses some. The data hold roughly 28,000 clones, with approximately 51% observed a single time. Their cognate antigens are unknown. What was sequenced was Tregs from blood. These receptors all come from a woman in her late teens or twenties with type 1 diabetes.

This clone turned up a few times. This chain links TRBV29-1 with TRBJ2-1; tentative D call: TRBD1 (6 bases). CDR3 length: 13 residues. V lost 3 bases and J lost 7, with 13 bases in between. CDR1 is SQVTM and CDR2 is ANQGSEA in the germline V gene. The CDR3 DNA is TGCAGCGTTGACCCGACAGGTGGAAATGAGCAGTTCTTC. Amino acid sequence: CSVDPTGGNEQFF.

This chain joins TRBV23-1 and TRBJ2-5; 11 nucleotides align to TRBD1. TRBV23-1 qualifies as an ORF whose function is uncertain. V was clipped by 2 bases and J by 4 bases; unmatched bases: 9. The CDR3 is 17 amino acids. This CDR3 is CASSQAKDRGRRETQYF. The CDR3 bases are TGCGCCAGCAGTCAAGCTAAGGACAGGGGGCGAAGAGAGACCCAGTACTTC.

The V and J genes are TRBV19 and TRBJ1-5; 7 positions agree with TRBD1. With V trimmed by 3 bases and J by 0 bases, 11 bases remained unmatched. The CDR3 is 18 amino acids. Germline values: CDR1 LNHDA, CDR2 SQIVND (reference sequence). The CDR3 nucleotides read TGTGCCAGTAGTATTAGGAGAGGGGGCATCTCTAGCAATCAGCCCCAGCATTTT. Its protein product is CASSIRRGGISSNQPQHF.

The CDR3 sequence: CASSGGRSFYEQFF. CDR3 bases: TGCGCCAGCAGTGGCGGGAGGAGTTTCTATGAGCAGTTCTTC. V gene TRBV10-2 combines with J gene TRBJ2-1; TRBD2 aligns across 8 bases. This CDR3 has 14 residues. CDR1 is WSHSY, CDR2 SAAADI, per germline. J lost 8 bases, V lost 4 bases, and 7 bases had no gene match.

The CDR3: CAIGLAGSYEQYF. As DNA, the CDR3 is TGTGCCATAGGACTAGCGGGGTCCTACGAGCAGTACTTC. The rearrangement links TRBV10-3 to TRBJ2-7, with TRBD2 matching 12 bases. CDR1 is ENHRY and CDR2 is SYGVKD in the germline V gene. The CDR3 spans 13 residues. Germline trimming cut 9 bases from V and 1 base from J; bases unmatched to any gene: 1.

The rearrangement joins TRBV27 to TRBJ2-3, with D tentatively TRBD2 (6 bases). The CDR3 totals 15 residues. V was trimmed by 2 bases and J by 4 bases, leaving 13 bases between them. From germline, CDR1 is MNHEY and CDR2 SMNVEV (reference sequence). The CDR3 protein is CASSLNPGVPDTQYF. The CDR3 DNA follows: TGTGCCAGCAGTTTAAACCCGGGAGTGCCAGATACGCAGTATTTT.

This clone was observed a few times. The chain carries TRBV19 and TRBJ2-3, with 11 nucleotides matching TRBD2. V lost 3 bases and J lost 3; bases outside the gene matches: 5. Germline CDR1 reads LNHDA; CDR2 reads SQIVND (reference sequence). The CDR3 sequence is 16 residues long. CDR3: CASSMLAGGLTDTQYF. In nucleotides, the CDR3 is TGTGCCAGTAGTATGCTAGCGGGAGGATTAACAGATACGCAGTATTTT.

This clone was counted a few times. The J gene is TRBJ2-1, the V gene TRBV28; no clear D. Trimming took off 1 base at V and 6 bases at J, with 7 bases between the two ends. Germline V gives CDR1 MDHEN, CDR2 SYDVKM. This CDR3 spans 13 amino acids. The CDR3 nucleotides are TGTGCCAGCAGTTTATATTACGGCAATGAGCAGTTCTTC. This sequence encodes CASSLYYGNEQFF.

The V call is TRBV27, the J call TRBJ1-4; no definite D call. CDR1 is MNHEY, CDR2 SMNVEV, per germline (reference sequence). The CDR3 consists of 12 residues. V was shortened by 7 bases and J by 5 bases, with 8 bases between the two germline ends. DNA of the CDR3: TGTGCCAGCACAGGCCGCAATGAAAAACTGTTTTTT. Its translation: CASTGRNEKLFF.

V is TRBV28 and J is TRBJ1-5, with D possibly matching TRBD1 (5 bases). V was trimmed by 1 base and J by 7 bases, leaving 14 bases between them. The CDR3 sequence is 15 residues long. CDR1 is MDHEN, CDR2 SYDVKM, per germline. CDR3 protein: CASSLSVGQEQPQHF. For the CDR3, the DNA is TGTGCCAGCAGTTTATCAGTGGGGCAGGAGCAGCCCCAGCATTTT.

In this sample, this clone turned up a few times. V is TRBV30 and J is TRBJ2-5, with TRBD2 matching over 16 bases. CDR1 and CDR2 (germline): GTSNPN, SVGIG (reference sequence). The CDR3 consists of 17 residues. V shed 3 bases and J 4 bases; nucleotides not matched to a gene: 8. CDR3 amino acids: CAWRGGLAGGGGETQYF. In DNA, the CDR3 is TGTGCCTGGAGGGGGGGACTAGCGGGAGGGGGGGGAGAGACCCAGTACTTC. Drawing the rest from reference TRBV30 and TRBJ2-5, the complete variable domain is SQTIHQWPATLVQPVGSPLSLECTVEGTSNPNLYWYRQAAGRGLQLLFYSVGIGQISSEVPQNLSASRPQDRQFILSSKKLLLSDSGFYLCAWRGGLAGGGGETQYFGPGTRLLVL.

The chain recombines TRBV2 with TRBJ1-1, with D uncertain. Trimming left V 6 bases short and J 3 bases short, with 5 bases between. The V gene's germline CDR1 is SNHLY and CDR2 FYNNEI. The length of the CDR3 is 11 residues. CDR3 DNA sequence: TGTGCCAGCAGCCCTTACACTGAAGCTTTCTTT. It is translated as CASSPYTEAFF.

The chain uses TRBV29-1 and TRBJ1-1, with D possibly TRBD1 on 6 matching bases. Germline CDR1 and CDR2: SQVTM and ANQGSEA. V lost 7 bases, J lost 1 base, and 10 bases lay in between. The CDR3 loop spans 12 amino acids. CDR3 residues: CSGIQGNTEAFF. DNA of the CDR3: TGCAGCGGGATACAGGGGAACACTGAAGCTTTCTTT.

CDR3 coding DNA: TGTGCCAGCAGCCAGACCCGGGGACAGGGTCGGCCCTACGAGCAGTACTTC. It is translated as CASSQTRGQGRPYEQYF. This chain uses TRBV7-9 with TRBJ2-7; 9 bases agree with TRBD1. Germline CDR1 reads SEHNR; CDR2 reads FQNEAQ (reference sequence). This CDR3 has 17 residues. With V trimmed by 5 bases and J by 2 bases, 13 bases remained unmatched.

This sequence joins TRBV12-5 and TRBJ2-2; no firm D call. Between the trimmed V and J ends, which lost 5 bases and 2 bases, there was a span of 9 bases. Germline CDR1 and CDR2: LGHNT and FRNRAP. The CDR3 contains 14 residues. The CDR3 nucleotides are TGTGCTAGTGGTCCACATGTTAACACCGGGGAGCTGTTTTTT. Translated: CASGPHVNTGELFF.